This T cell receptor (beta chain) was sequenced for a study of beta chain features in type 1 diabetes. Study in general: In all, around 110,000,000 sorted cells from all samples were analyzed.

Expressed TCRB transcripts got sequenced, as all isolated RNA was reverse transcribed. Naive, central memory and regulatory T cell samples averaged roughly 3.5 million reads. The data were produced by immunoSEQ multiplex PCR, yet TCRdb's version contains in-frame clones alone and is incomplete. The sample consists of 150,000 to 190,000 clones, approximately 10% of them appearing once. This clone was detected a few times. What it recognizes is unknown. Germline V gene sequence: CDR1 MNHNY, CDR2 SVGAGI (reference sequence). The V end was cut by 5 bases, the J end by 8 bases, with 12 bases between. The CDR3 is 12 residues long. Findings of the study overall: Patients' naive, central memory and regulatory TCRB repertoires appeared more alike than those of healthy donors. Significant though moderate, a shortening of TCRB CDR3s appeared in all four CD4+ subsets of Type 1 diabetes patients.

The rearrangement uses TRBV6-6 and TRBJ1-2; D perhaps matches TRBD1 (6 bases). Material for sequencing was central memory CD4+ T cells from blood. This TCR came from a man aged 25-40 years with type 1 diabetes. CDR3 coding DNA: TGTGCCAGCAGTAATACAGGGAACGGCTACACCTTC. This sequence encodes CASSNTGNGYTF.